The rows below give T cell receptor beta chains drawn from one sample of a study of TIL therapy for anti-PD-1-resistant metastatic lung cancer. Produced via immunoSEQ multiplex PCR; TCRdb's table is partial and in-frame only. This table holds roughly 60,000 clones, less than 85% found once. The sequences come from blood, collected at baseline. These receptors all stem from a person aged 25-85 years with non-small cell lung cancer. The conserved cysteine and the conserved F or W are not part of the CDR3 here. Fields, in order: V gene, J gene, CDR3 protein.

>TRBV19|TRBJ2-1
ASSLAGGVNEQF
>TRBV2|TRBJ2-3
ASSPRWSTQY
>TRBV28|TRBJ2-7
ASRIQGATYEQY
>TRBV2|TRBJ2-3
ASSEEASGTQY
>TRBV5-1|TRBJ1-1
ASLPGPKIEVNTEAF
>TRBV19|TRBJ1-5
ASSRDGGTSNQPQH
>TRBV7-2|TRBJ1-2
ASSETGLYGYT
>TRBV5-4|TRBJ2-7
ASSSRDRVSSYEQY
>TRBV4-3|TRBJ1-5
ASSQDWGLAHQPQH
>TRBV5-1|TRBJ1-5
ASRESNSNQPQH
>TRBV5-4|TRBJ1-4
ASSLAGIGEKLF
>TRBV5-5|TRBJ1-5
ASSFDVAEPQH
>TRBV9|TRBJ2-7
ASSSSGVHEQY
>TRBV5-1|TRBJ1-2
ASSTAQDYGYT
>TRBV6-5|TRBJ2-7
ASSYLGGTTYEQY
>TRBV6-4|TRBJ2-5
ASSDVRGTYQYQETQY
>TRBV19|TRBJ2-1
ASSDRRGRTNEQF
>TRBV5-1|TRBJ2-5
ASSLGGQETQY
>TRBV6-5|TRBJ2-5
ASSDPPGRETQY
>TRBV9|TRBJ2-7
ASSVAGNRPYEQY
>TRBV28|TRBJ2-2
ASNRAGENTGELF
>TRBV27|TRBJ2-7
ASSSPRDYEQY
>TRBV7-2|TRBJ2-5
ASSLRQEETQY
>TRBV5-1|TRBJ2-1
ASRELASYNEQF
>TRBV29-1|TRBJ1-2
SVVGQGHGYT
>TRBV27|TRBJ1-2
ASSSRDRGRGYT
>TRBV7-9|TRBJ2-1
ASHIIGTNEQF
>TRBV2|TRBJ1-1
ASNPLAGGGTEAF
>TRBV11-3|TRBJ2-5
ASSPRGAGGQTQY
>TRBV10-1|TRBJ1-1
ASSEDRGIRAF
>TRBV5-8|TRBJ2-7
ASSLPQAPYEQY
>TRBV28|TRBJ2-7
ASSPGDHSYEQY
>TRBV28|TRBJ2-5
ATGKGGKETQY
>TRBV18|TRBJ1-1
ASSPPSRGNTEAF
>TRBV29-1|TRBJ2-5
SAERAGGSETQY
>TRBV7-2|TRBJ2-5
ASSFSQVLGETQY
>TRBV19|TRBJ2-3
ARLEVGTSADTQY
>TRBV2|TRBJ2-1
ASSDPGEQF
>TRBV30|TRBJ2-1
AWTGIWSGYNEQF
>TRBV5-6|TRBJ2-4
ASSHDRLGNIQY
>TRBV6-5|TRBJ1-3
ASSYSRGTGNTIY
>TRBV18|TRBJ1-4
ASSPRAGVDEKLF
>TRBV28|TRBJ1-3
ASSYNREAGNTIY
>TRBV11-3|TRBJ2-7
ASSSRQGANEQY
>TRBV19|TRBJ2-3
ASSHPAGGKADTQY
>TRBV30|TRBJ1-2
AWSVAGRVNYGYT
>TRBV27|TRBJ1-1
ASSLKMGQLNTEAF
>TRBV15|TRBJ2-2
ATSRALAGQAGELF
>TRBV7-9|TRBJ2-1
ASSLARRGQDNEQF
>TRBV5-1|TRBJ1-1
ASSLVSTGSNTEAF
>TRBV7-2|TRBJ2-7
ASSWGTGVPYEQY
>TRBV6-4|TRBJ1-3
ASSDKGNSGNTIY
>TRBV13|TRBJ2-3
ASSFLGARGSTDTQY
>TRBV27|TRBJ2-3
ASSPLRGGTDTQY
>TRBV5-4|TRBJ1-6
ASSLGNSPLH
>TRBV11-2|TRBJ1-5
ASSQDGGNQPQH
>TRBV6-5|TRBJ1-1
ASSYSSEGTEAF
>TRBV2|TRBJ1-5
ASKEGNQPQH
>TRBV19|TRBJ2-6
ASSRGTGGPSGANVLT
>TRBV10-3|TRBJ2-7
AISPFSGRDYEQY